This T cell receptor beta chain was sequenced in a study of cytomegalovirus exposure and HLA in healthy donors. Whole-study results and caveats: A later analysis linked some 18,000 TCR beta sequences to HLA alleles at 0.05 false discovery rate. Fewer N-insertions than the roughly 670-donor mean were reportedly shown by an Asian-associated ancestry cluster in a later analysis. In presence/absence analyses, roughly uniform sequencing depth across donors was assumed. For most TCR beta V segments, an earlier analysis put the productive rate at about 87% or about 30% of the time.

With respect to this clone: Its target is not known.

This PCR relied on a set of 60 Vbeta primers and 13 Jbeta primers. Measured with immunoSEQ multiplex PCR; TCRdb has only the in-frame clones, and not every one. The table has 200,000 to 250,000 clones, more than 75% seen once. The source is a woman aged 40 to 49 in good health and CMV-seronegative. Input material: PBMCs.

The CDR3 loop reads CASSWTGVGYTF. DNA of the CDR3: TGTGCCAGCAGCTGGACAGGGGTCGGCTACACCTTC. The chain links TRBV14 to TRBJ1-2; TRBD1 matches at 9 bases. This CDR3 comprises 12 residues. V dropped 5 bases and J dropped 8; count of bases not matched to a gene: 3. CDR1 is SGHDN and CDR2 is FVKESK in the germline V gene.